This T cell receptor (beta chain) appears in the sequencing data of a study of cytomegalovirus exposure and HLA in healthy donors. CDR3 length equals 13 residues. Looked up from germline, CDR1 is MNHNS and CDR2 is SASEGT. V was pared by 1 base and J by 7 bases, with 5 bases between. About this clone: Its matching antigen is unknown.

Study-wide results and caveats: TCR beta chains numbering some 150 were designated cytomegalovirus-associated.

Measured with immunoSEQ multiplex PCR; TCRdb has only the in-frame clones, and not every one. The table includes 250,000 to 300,000 clones, around 90% detected once. This clonotype originated in a woman younger than 30 in good health and CMV-seronegative. Sequencing used PBMCs. This chain joins TRBV6-1 and TRBJ1-6; D is ambiguous. This CDR3 is CASSEDRNSPLHF. The CDR3 DNA reads TGTGCCAGCAGTGAAGACAGAAATTCACCCCTCCACTTT.